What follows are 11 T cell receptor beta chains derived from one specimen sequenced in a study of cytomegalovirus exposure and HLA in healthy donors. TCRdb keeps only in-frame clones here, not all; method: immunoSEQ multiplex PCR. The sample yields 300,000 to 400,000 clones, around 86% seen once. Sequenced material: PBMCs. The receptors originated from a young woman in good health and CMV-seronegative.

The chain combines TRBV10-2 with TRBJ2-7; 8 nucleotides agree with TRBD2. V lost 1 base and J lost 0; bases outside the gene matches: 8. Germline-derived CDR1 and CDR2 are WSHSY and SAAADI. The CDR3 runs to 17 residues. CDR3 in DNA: TGCGCCAGCAGTGAGTTTAGCGGCGGGAGGTACTCCTACGAGCAGTACTTC. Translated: CASSEFSGGRYSYEQYF.

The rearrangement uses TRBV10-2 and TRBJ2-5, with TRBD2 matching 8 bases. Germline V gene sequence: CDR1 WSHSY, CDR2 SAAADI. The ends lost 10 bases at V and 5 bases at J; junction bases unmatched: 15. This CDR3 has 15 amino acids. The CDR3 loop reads CATNPSGGGRETQYF. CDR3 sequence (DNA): TGCGCCACCAACCCAAGCGGGGGTGGTCGGGAGACCCAGTACTTC.

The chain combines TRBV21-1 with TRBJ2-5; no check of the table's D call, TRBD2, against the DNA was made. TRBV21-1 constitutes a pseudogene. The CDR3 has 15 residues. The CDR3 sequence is CAGGRTSGHLGTQYF. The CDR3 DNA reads TGTGCCGGTGGAAGGACTAGCGGCCATTTAGGGACCCAGTACTTC.

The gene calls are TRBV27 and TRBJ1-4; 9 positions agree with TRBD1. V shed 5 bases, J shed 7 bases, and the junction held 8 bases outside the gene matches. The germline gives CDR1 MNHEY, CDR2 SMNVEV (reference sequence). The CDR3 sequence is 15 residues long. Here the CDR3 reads CASSPWTGASEKLFF. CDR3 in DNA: TGTGCCAGCAGTCCATGGACAGGGGCCAGTGAAAAACTGTTTTTT.

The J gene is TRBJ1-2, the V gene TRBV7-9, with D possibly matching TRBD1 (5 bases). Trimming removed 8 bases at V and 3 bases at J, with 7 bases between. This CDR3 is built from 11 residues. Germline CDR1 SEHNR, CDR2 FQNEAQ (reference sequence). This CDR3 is CASWGDYGYTF. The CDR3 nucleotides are TGTGCCAGCTGGGGGGACTATGGCTACACCTTC.

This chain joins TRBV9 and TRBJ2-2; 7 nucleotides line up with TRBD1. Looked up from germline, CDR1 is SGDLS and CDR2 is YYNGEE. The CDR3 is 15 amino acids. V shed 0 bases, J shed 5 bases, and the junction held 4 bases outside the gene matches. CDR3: CASSVESRGTGELFF. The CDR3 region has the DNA TGTGCCAGCAGCGTAGAGTCCAGGGGGACCGGGGAGCTGTTTTTT.

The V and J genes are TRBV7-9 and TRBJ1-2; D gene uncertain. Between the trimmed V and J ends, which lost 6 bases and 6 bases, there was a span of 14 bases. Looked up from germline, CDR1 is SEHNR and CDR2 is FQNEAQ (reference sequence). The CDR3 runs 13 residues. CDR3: CASRVEGKNGYTF. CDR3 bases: TGTGCCAGCAGGGTAGAGGGCAAGAATGGCTACACCTTC.

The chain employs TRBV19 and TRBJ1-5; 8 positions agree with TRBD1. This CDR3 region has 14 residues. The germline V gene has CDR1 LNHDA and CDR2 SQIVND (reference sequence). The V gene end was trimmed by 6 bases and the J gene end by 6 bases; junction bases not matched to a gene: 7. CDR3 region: CASSNTGGPQPQHF. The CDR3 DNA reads TGTGCCAGTAGCAATACAGGGGGACCTCAGCCCCAGCATTTT.

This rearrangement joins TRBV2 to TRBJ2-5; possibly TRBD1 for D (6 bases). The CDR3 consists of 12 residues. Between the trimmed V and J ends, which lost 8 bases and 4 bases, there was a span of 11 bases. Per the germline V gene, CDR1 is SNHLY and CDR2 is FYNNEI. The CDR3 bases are TGTGCCAGCCAGGGGACGGCAGAGACCCAGTACTTC. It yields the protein CASQGTAETQYF.

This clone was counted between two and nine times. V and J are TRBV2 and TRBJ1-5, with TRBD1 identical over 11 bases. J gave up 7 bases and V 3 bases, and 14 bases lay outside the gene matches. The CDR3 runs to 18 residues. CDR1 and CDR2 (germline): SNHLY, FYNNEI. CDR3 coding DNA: TGTGCCAGCAGTGACCGAATAATTGGGACAGGGGGTGGACAGCCCCAGCATTTT. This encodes CASSDRIIGTGGGQPQHF.

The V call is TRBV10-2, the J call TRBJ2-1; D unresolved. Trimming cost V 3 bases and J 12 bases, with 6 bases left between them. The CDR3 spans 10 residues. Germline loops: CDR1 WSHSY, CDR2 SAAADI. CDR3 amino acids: CASSESWQFF. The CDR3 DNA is TGCGCCAGCAGTGAATCTTGGCAGTTCTTC.